Below, 15 T cell receptor beta chains from the same sample are listed, as sequenced in a study of T cells in Graves' hyperthyroidism and ophthalmopathy (dated by TCRdb to between 2018 and 2021). The library was produced with multiplex PCR. Instrument on record: Illumina HiSeq 2000. The TCR beta CDR3 regions were amplified from RNA transcripts. A first-round RT-PCR of the TCR CDR3 used the HTBI primer set with the Qiagen OneStep RT-PCR kit. In TCRdb, the public reads were trimmed at Q25 with fastp and aligned with MiXCR, with productive beta chains retained. Every CDR3 protein is listed once, alongside the most common genes and DNA of its rows. In this sample the table shows about 500,000 distinct CDR3 sequences, 13% to 15% of which occur a single time. The ten largest make up about a sixth of the sample. Sample: blood. The receptors stem from a woman under 30 with Graves' hyperthyroidism.

This clonotype was seen a few times. This chain uses TRBV20-1 with TRBJ2-1; 8 nucleotides line up with TRBD2. CDR1 is DFQATT, CDR2 SNEGSKA, per germline (reference sequence). V shed 7 bases, J shed 8 bases, and the junction held 13 bases outside the gene matches. This CDR3 has 14 amino acids. As DNA, the CDR3 is TGCAGTGTCAAGACTACGGGAGGGCGGGATGAGCAGTTCTTC. This gives the protein CSVKTTGGRDEQFF.

This clonotype was seen a few times. This chain links TRBV28 with TRBJ1-4; D is unresolved. The CDR3 totals 15 residues. The V end lost 6 bases, the J end lost 3 bases, and 14 bases lay between the germline ends. Germline CDR1 and CDR2: MDHEN and SYDVKM. The CDR3: CASSPRGGSNEKLFF. DNA for the CDR3: TGTGCCAGCAGCCCCCGGGGAGGCTCTAATGAAAAACTGTTTTTT.

This clonotype was observed at least ten times. The J gene is TRBJ2-5, the V gene TRBV2; D remains ambiguous. The germline V and J ends were trimmed by 8 bases and 0 bases, with 4 bases remaining between them. Germline CDR1 SNHLY, CDR2 FYNNEI. The CDR3 is made up of 11 amino acids. CDR3 DNA sequence: TGTGCCAGCGTGTACCAAGAGACCCAGTACTTC. It translates to CASVYQETQYF.

The V call is TRBV20-1, the J call TRBJ2-7, with D possibly being TRBD1 or TRBD2 (5 bases each). The CDR3 contains 14 residues. Germline V CDR1 and CDR2: DFQATT, SNEGSKA (reference sequence). Trimming left V 0 bases short and J 3 bases short, with 12 bases between. The CDR3 protein is CSARDGTGFYEQYF. CDR3 DNA sequence: TGCAGTGCTAGAGATGGGACGGGCTTCTACGAGCAGTACTTC.

The chain carries TRBV5-4 and TRBJ2-7; tentatively, D is TRBD2 (6 bases). Per germline, CDR1 SGHNT and CDR2 YYREEE (reference sequence). CDR3 length: 14 residues. The CDR3 here is CASSLWGVPYKQYV. The CDR3 DNA follows: TGTGCCAGCAGCTTATGGGGGGTCCCCTACAAGCAGTACGTC.

The chain is built from TRBV29-1 and TRBJ2-7, with D uncertain. The V gene lost 4 bases and the J gene lost 4 bases, with 8 bases spanning the gap. Germline CDR1 SQVTM, CDR2 ANQGSEA. This CDR3 has 11 amino acids. CDR3 DNA: TGCAGCGTTGTAGTAGGGTACGAGCAGTACTTC. Residues: CSVVVGYEQYF.

At least ten counts were recorded for this clonotype. This chain joins TRBV11-3 and TRBJ2-7, with 11 bases that match TRBD2. Germline CDR1 and CDR2: SGHNT and YENEEA. V dropped 5 bases and J dropped 3; count of bases not matched to a gene: 6. The CDR3 is made up of 15 amino acids. Here the CDR3 reads CASSPGTSGLYEQYF. Here the CDR3 DNA reads TGTGCCAGCAGCCCAGGGACTAGCGGCCTCTACGAGCAGTACTTC.

This clonotype appeared a few times. This chain connects TRBV7-8 to TRBJ1-1; D is perhaps TRBD1 (5 bases). The CDR3 is 16 amino acids. The germline V and J ends were trimmed by 1 base and 1 base, with 13 bases remaining between them. Germline lookup yields CDR1 SGHVS and CDR2 FQNEAQ. Here the CDR3 DNA reads TGTGCCAGCAGCTTAGTGAAGGGGCGGGGGAACACTGAAGCTTTCTTT. It codes for CASSLVKGRGNTEAFF.

This clonotype was observed a few times. This chain links TRBV19 with TRBJ1-2; D remains unclear. Germline V gene sequence: CDR1 LNHDA, CDR2 SQIVND (reference sequence). This CDR3 is 18 amino acids long. V lost 7 bases and J lost 4, with 28 bases in between. The CDR3 sequence is CASTPLAKEFSSGYGYTF. For the CDR3, the DNA is TGTGCCAGTACCCCCCTCGCCAAGGAATTCTCATCAGGCTATGGCTACACCTTC.

This clonotype was seen at least ten times. This chain connects TRBV24-1 to TRBJ2-7, with D perhaps matching TRBD1 (6 bases). The V gene lost 1 base and the J gene lost 5 bases, with 11 bases spanning the gap. The CDR3 has 14 residues. Germline values: CDR1 KGHDR, CDR2 SFDVKD. The chain's CDR3 is CATSDFTGSNEQYF. CDR3 in DNA: TGTGCCACCAGTGATTTCACAGGGTCGAACGAGCAGTACTTC.

This chain links TRBV25-1 with TRBJ1-2, with 7 bases lining up with TRBD1. The CDR3 is 15 residues long. V trimming: 4 bases; J trimming: 8 bases; junction bases outside the gene matches: 13. Looked up from germline, CDR1 is MGHDK and CDR2 is SYGVNS. CDR3 sequence: CASSAPGTVPRGYTF. As DNA, the CDR3 is TGTGCCAGCAGTGCCCCCGGGACAGTTCCCCGGGGCTACACCTTC.

This clonotype was observed a handful of times. V is TRBV29-1 and J is TRBJ2-1; D is undetermined. In germline, CDR1 is SQVTM, CDR2 ANQGSEA. This CDR3 region has 14 residues. Trimming removed 4 bases at V and 0 bases at J, with 10 bases between. CDR3 region: CSVGRASSYNEQFF. The DNA of the CDR3 is TGCAGCGTTGGACGGGCGAGCTCCTACAATGAGCAGTTCTTC.

This clonotype was observed many times. The rearrangement uses TRBV3-1 and TRBJ1-5, with a weak D call TRBD1 (5 bases). Trimming left V 4 bases short and J 12 bases short, with 19 bases between. From germline, CDR1 is LGHDT and CDR2 YNNKEL (reference sequence). This CDR3 has 14 residues. CDR3 coding DNA: TGTGCCAGCAGCCTTTCCCCCTCTGGACATCTCCAGCATTTT. Encoded protein: CASSLSPSGHLQHF.

This chain links TRBV7-2 with TRBJ1-3; the D gene is possibly TRBD1 (6 bases). V was shortened by 3 bases and J by 4 bases, with 16 bases between the two germline ends. Germline values: CDR1 SGHTA, CDR2 FQGNSA. CDR3 length: 16 amino acids. The CDR3 DNA is TGTGCCAGCAGCTTTGGGCCGGGACAATCAGGAAACACCATATATTTT. It specifies CASSFGPGQSGNTIYF.

This clonotype was recorded many times. The chain has TRBV12-3 or TRBV12-4 and TRBJ2-2, with D possibly matching TRBD2 (5 bases). Trimming took off 8 bases at V and 5 bases at J, with 9 bases between the two ends. The CDR3 loop spans 12 amino acids. The CDR3 loop is CASGLKTGELFF. In nucleotides, the CDR3 is TGTGCCAGCGGACTCAAGACCGGGGAGCTGTTTTTT.